This T cell receptor beta chain appears in the sequencing data of a study of beta chain features in type 1 diabetes. CD4+ cells of the naive, central memory, regulatory and stem cell-like memory types were sorted via CD45RO/CCR7/CD25/CD127/CD95/CD27. Expressed TCRB transcripts were sequenced because the isolated RNA had all been reverse transcribed beforehand. Assay: immunoSEQ multiplex PCR; the TCRdb copy retains only in-frame clones and omits some. The sample holds 900,000 or so clones, roughly a sixth seen once. Sequencing was performed on naive CD4+ T cells from blood. The receptor comes from a woman aged 18-29 years in good health.

The CDR3 here is CSAPNQREAFF. Written as DNA, the CDR3 is TGCAGTGCCCCAAACCAGCGGGAAGCTTTCTTT. The chain employs TRBV20-1 and TRBJ1-1, with D uncertain. CDR3 size: 11 residues. Germline V gene sequence: CDR1 DFQATT, CDR2 SNEGSKA (reference sequence). The V end lost 6 bases, the J end lost 8 bases, and 13 bases lay between the germline ends.